This record covers a single TCR beta chain. Profiling relied on immunoSEQ multiplex PCR, and the TCRdb table lists in-frame clones only, not all of them. Among about 32,000 clones listed, roughly 84% were seen once. This specimen belongs to a study of OX40 agonist ivuxolimab in advanced cancers. V shed 4 bases and J shed 0 bases, with 10 bases lying between them. From germline, CDR1 is GTSNPN and CDR2 SVGIG (reference sequence). The CDR3 covers 13 residues. The receptor was derived from an adult with an advanced solid tumor such as melanoma, head and neck, liver or kidney cancer. The sequencing used CD4+ or CD8+ T cells sorted from blood, collected in a trial of the OX40 agonist ivuxolimab. The rearrangement joins TRBV30 to TRBJ2-7, with no clear D. The CDR3 DNA is TGTGCCTGGAATTTCGGAGTCTCCTACGAGCAGTACTTC. As protein: CAWNFGVSYEQYF.